A selection of T cell receptor beta chains follows, all from one sample in a study of T-cell memory formation after mild COVID-19. A single record per CDR3 protein comes from TCRdb applying MiXCR to the 5' RACE reads. The sample carries about 170,000 distinct CDR3 sequences, over 10% recorded once. The specimen was PBMCs or a T cell subset sorted from them (not recorded which). The source of these receptors is a young man who had mild COVID-19 (a few samples of this study predate the infection). Cell type and time point are not known. CDR3s include the opening cysteine and the closing phenylalanine or tryptophan. The D gene is left open where the match is weak. A clone size is listed for some rows: how often the clone was seen (once, few, many), or a class if it is expanded.

abundance: -; j_gene: TRBJ2-6; v_gene: TRBV5-1; d_gene: -; CDR3aa: CASSLDLRRGANVLTF; CDR3nt: TGCGCCAGCAGCTTGGATCTGCGACGCGGGGCCAACGTCCTGACTTTC
abundance: -; j_gene: TRBJ2-1; v_gene: TRBV29-1; d_gene: TRBD1; CDR3aa: CSVARGQSYNEQFF; CDR3nt: TGCAGCGTTGCCAGGGGGCAGTCATACAATGAGCAGTTCTTC
abundance: few; j_gene: TRBJ2-4; v_gene: TRBV28; d_gene: -; CDR3aa: CASSLGTFSKNIQYF; CDR3nt: TGTGCCAGCAGTTTGGGGACATTTTCCAAAAACATTCAGTACTTC
abundance: -; j_gene: TRBJ2-2; v_gene: TRBV7-8; d_gene: TRBD2; CDR3aa: CASSPRTSGGGELFF; CDR3nt: TGTGCCAGCAGCCCTAGGACTAGCGGAGGCGGGGAGCTGTTTTTT
abundance: many; j_gene: TRBJ2-3; v_gene: TRBV7-3; d_gene: -; CDR3aa: CASSLYYTDTQYF; CDR3nt: TGTGCCAGCAGCTTATACTACACAGATACGCAGTATTTT
abundance: many; j_gene: TRBJ2-1; v_gene: TRBV5-6; d_gene: -; CDR3aa: CASSLNQGRYNEQFF; CDR3nt: TGTGCCAGCAGCTTGAACCAGGGAAGGTACAATGAGCAGTTCTTC
abundance: -; j_gene: TRBJ2-1; v_gene: TRBV20-1; d_gene: -; CDR3aa: CSARALVNPQFF; CDR3nt: TGCAGTGCTAGAGCTCTAGTAAATCCCCAGTTCTTC
abundance: -; j_gene: TRBJ2-3; v_gene: TRBV5-1; d_gene: TRBD2; CDR3aa: CASSQLARGGIADTQYF; CDR3nt: TGCGCCAGCAGCCAACTTGCGCGGGGGGGCATCGCAGATACGCAGTATTTT
abundance: -; j_gene: TRBJ2-3; v_gene: TRBV7-7; d_gene: -; CDR3aa: CASSPRRGDTQYF; CDR3nt: TGTGCCAGCAGCCCCCGGCGGGGAGATACGCAGTATTTT
abundance: few; j_gene: TRBJ2-1; v_gene: TRBV7-6; d_gene: TRBD2; CDR3aa: CASSLGWLAGAPFF; CDR3nt: TGTGCCAGCAGCTTAGGTTGGCTAGCGGGGGCCCCGTTCTTC
abundance: few; j_gene: TRBJ1-2; v_gene: TRBV4-1; d_gene: -; CDR3aa: CASSQGLDWVIYGYTF; CDR3nt: TGCGCCAGCAGCCAAGGACTGGATTGGGTAATCTATGGCTACACCTTC
abundance: few; j_gene: TRBJ1-3; v_gene: TRBV19; d_gene: -; CDR3aa: CASSRTAGNTIYF; CDR3nt: TGTGCCAGTAGTAGGACAGCTGGAAACACCATATATTTT
abundance: -; j_gene: TRBJ1-6; v_gene: TRBV5-1; d_gene: -; CDR3aa: CASSWDYNSPLHF; CDR3nt: TGCGCCAGCAGCTGGGACTATAATTCACCCCTCCACTTT
abundance: few; j_gene: TRBJ2-2; v_gene: TRBV4-3; d_gene: -; CDR3aa: CASSQRGSGGELFF; CDR3nt: TGCGCCAGCAGCCAAAGGGGATCGGGCGGGGAGCTGTTTTTT
abundance: few; j_gene: TRBJ1-1; v_gene: TRBV12-3/TRBV12-4; d_gene: -; CDR3aa: CASTLSRSTEAFF; CDR3nt: TGTGCCAGCACCCTGTCTCGGAGCACTGAAGCTTTCTTT
abundance: -; j_gene: TRBJ2-2; v_gene: TRBV2; d_gene: -; CDR3aa: CATGITGELFF; CDR3nt: TGTGCCACCGGGATAACCGGGGAGCTGTTTTTT
abundance: few; j_gene: TRBJ2-7; v_gene: TRBV20-1; d_gene: -; CDR3aa: CSARDPRGGGNDEQYF; CDR3nt: TGCAGTGCTAGAGATCCCCGGGGAGGGGGCAACGACGAGCAGTACTTC
abundance: few; j_gene: TRBJ2-5; v_gene: TRBV7-2; d_gene: -; CDR3aa: CASSFPVQETQYF; CDR3nt: TGTGCCAGCAGCTTCCCTGTCCAAGAGACCCAGTACTTC
abundance: -; j_gene: TRBJ2-1; v_gene: TRBV7-9; d_gene: -; CDR3aa: CASSVIGREQFF; CDR3nt: TGTGCCAGCAGTGTGATAGGACGGGAGCAGTTCTTC
abundance: -; j_gene: TRBJ1-2; v_gene: TRBV19; d_gene: -; CDR3aa: CASSMYSTESNYGYTF; CDR3nt: TGTGCCAGTAGTATGTATTCGACAGAATCTAACTATGGCTACACCTTC
abundance: few; j_gene: TRBJ2-5; v_gene: TRBV5-1; d_gene: -; CDR3aa: CASSFVGGTETQYF; CDR3nt: TGCGCCAGCAGCTTCGTGGGGGGCACAGAGACCCAGTACTTC
abundance: few; j_gene: TRBJ1-1; v_gene: TRBV29-1; d_gene: -; CDR3aa: CSVEGRLNTEAFF; CDR3nt: TGCAGCGTTGAAGGGCGGCTGAACACTGAAGCTTTCTTT
abundance: -; j_gene: TRBJ2-1; v_gene: TRBV6-1; d_gene: -; CDR3aa: CASSPRNNEQFF; CDR3nt: TGTGCCAGCAGTCCGAGGAACAATGAGCAGTTCTTC
abundance: -; j_gene: TRBJ2-5; v_gene: TRBV24-1; d_gene: TRBD2; CDR3aa: CATSDSIDGGGETQYF; CDR3nt: TGTGCCACCAGTGATTCCATAGACGGCGGGGGAGAGACCCAGTACTTC
abundance: -; j_gene: TRBJ2-1; v_gene: TRBV7-2; d_gene: -; CDR3aa: CASSFRPNLVLIEQFF; CDR3nt: TGTGCCAGCAGCTTTAGGCCGAATCTCGTGCTTATTGAGCAGTTCTTC
abundance: -; j_gene: TRBJ2-6; v_gene: TRBV7-2; d_gene: -; CDR3aa: CASSLAVQAGANVLTF; CDR3nt: TGTGCCAGCAGCTTAGCGGTCCAAGCTGGGGCCAACGTCCTGACTTTC
abundance: -; j_gene: TRBJ1-6; v_gene: TRBV7-9; d_gene: -; CDR3aa: CASSSGEGNPYNSPLHF; CDR3nt: TGTGCCAGCAGCTCCGGAGAGGGAAATCCCTATAATTCACCCCTCCACTTT
abundance: -; j_gene: TRBJ1-1; v_gene: TRBV2; d_gene: -; CDR3aa: CASSSEIGTEAFF; CDR3nt: TGTGCCAGCAGCTCGGAAATTGGCACTGAAGCTTTCTTT
abundance: few; j_gene: TRBJ2-3; v_gene: TRBV5-1; d_gene: -; CDR3aa: CASSLGDTSTDTQYF; CDR3nt: TGCGCCAGCAGCTTGGGGGACACTAGCACAGATACGCAGTATTTT
abundance: few; j_gene: TRBJ2-3; v_gene: TRBV7-3; d_gene: TRBD1; CDR3aa: CASSSPGGADTQYF; CDR3nt: TGTGCCAGCAGCTCGCCAGGGGGTGCAGATACGCAGTATTTT
abundance: few; j_gene: TRBJ1-2; v_gene: TRBV5-6; d_gene: -; CDR3aa: CASSRGPVINGYTF; CDR3nt: TGTGCCAGCAGCAGGGGACCTGTAATCAATGGCTACACCTTC
abundance: -; j_gene: TRBJ2-3; v_gene: TRBV5-1; d_gene: TRBD1; CDR3aa: CASSLLPPLFGRGPDTQYF; CDR3nt: TGCGCCAGCAGCTTGTTGCCCCCCCTCTTTGGCAGGGGGCCAGATACGCAGTATTTT
abundance: -; j_gene: TRBJ2-1; v_gene: TRBV3-1; d_gene: -; CDR3aa: CASGQLGNEQFF; CDR3nt: TGTGCCAGCGGCCAACTAGGAAATGAGCAGTTCTTC
abundance: -; j_gene: TRBJ1-1; v_gene: TRBV6-5; d_gene: -; CDR3aa: CASSYWQTNTEAFF; CDR3nt: TGTGCCAGCAGTTATTGGCAGACGAACACTGAAGCTTTCTTT
abundance: many; j_gene: TRBJ1-6; v_gene: TRBV7-2; d_gene: TRBD1; CDR3aa: CASSLVGDREIPLHF; CDR3nt: TGTGCCAGCAGCTTAGTCGGGGACAGGGAAATCCCCCTCCACTTT
abundance: -; j_gene: TRBJ1-1; v_gene: TRBV20-1; d_gene: -; CDR3aa: CSARLNTEAFF; CDR3nt: TGCAGTGCTAGGCTGAACACTGAAGCTTTCTTT
abundance: -; j_gene: TRBJ2-1; v_gene: TRBV12-3/TRBV12-4; d_gene: TRBD1; CDR3aa: CASSRTGVEQFF; CDR3nt: TGTGCCAGCAGCCGGACAGGGGTCGAGCAGTTCTTC
abundance: few; j_gene: TRBJ1-1; v_gene: TRBV2; d_gene: -; CDR3aa: CANSRAGNTEAFF; CDR3nt: TGTGCCAACTCTAGAGCAGGTAACACTGAAGCTTTCTTT
abundance: few; j_gene: TRBJ2-1; v_gene: TRBV23-1; d_gene: TRBD1; CDR3aa: CASSQPSGTGGNNEQFF; CDR3nt: TGCGCCAGCAGTCAACCCTCCGGGACAGGGGGAAACAATGAGCAGTTCTTC
abundance: -; j_gene: TRBJ2-2; v_gene: TRBV24-1; d_gene: TRBD1; CDR3aa: CATSDGGQGKTGELFF; CDR3nt: TGTGCCACCAGTGATGGAGGACAGGGAAAGACCGGGGAGCTGTTTTTT
abundance: -; j_gene: TRBJ2-1; v_gene: TRBV4-1; d_gene: -; CDR3aa: CASAGGRAPVGEQFF; CDR3nt: TGCGCCAGCGCAGGGGGGCGGGCCCCAGTTGGTGAGCAGTTCTTC
abundance: -; j_gene: TRBJ2-7; v_gene: TRBV7-9; d_gene: TRBD2; CDR3aa: CASSLGYASGDAQYF; CDR3nt: TGTGCCAGCAGCTTAGGGTACGCTAGCGGGGACGCGCAGTACTTC